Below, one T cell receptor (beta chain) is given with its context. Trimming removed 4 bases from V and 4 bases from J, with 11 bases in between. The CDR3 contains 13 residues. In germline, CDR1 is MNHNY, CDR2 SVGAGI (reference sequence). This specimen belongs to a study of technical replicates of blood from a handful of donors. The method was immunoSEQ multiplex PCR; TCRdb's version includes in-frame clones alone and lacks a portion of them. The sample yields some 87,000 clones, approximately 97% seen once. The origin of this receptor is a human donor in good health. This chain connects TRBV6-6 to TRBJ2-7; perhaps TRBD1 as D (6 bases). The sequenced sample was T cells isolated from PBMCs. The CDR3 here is CASSLGAPYEQYF. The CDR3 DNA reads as TGTGCCAGCAGTTTGGGGGCGCCTTACGAGCAGTACTTC.